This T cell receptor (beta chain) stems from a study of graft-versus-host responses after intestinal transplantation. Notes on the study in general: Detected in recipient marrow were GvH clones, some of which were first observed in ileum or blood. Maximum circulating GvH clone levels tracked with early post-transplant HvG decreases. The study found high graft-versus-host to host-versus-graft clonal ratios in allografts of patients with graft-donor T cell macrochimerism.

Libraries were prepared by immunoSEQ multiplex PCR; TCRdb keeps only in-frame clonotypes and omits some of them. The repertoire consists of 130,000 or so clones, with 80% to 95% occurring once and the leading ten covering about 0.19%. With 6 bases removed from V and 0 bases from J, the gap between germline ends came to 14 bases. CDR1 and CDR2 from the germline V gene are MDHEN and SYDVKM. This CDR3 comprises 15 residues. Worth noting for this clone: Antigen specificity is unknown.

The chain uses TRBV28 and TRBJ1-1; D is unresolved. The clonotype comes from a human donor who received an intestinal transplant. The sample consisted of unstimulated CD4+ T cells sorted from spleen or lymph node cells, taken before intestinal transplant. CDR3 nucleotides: TGTGCCAGCAGGTCTACGGGGAGGTTGAACACTGAAGCTTTCTTT. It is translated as CASRSTGRLNTEAFF.